Below are 32 T cell receptor beta chains sequenced from a single sample in a study of T cells in tuberculosis. The table came from immunoSEQ multiplex PCR; TCRdb's copy has only in-frame clones and leaves some out. There are 20,000 to 25,000 clones in the sample; more than 95% occur only once, and roughly 6% lies in the top ten. The sample consisted of PBMCs. Receptors originate from a donor between 5 and 29 years old with latent tuberculosis or without tuberculosis infection.

This rearrangement joins TRBV29-1 to TRBJ1-1; maybe TRBD1 (6 bases). V was cut by 5 bases and J by 3 bases, with 13 bases left in between. Germline values: CDR1 SQVTM, CDR2 ANQGSEA. The CDR3 has 13 residues. The CDR3 spells CSVLGGVDTEAFF. CDR3 sequence (DNA): TGCAGCGTTTTAGGGGGAGTAGACACTGAAGCTTTCTTT.

This chain uses TRBV19 with TRBJ1-4; 10 bases align to TRBD1. Trimming took 4 bases from V and 8 from J; bases not matched to a gene: 7. The germline V gene encodes CDR1 LNHDA and CDR2 SQIVND (reference sequence). The CDR3 length is 15 residues. The CDR3 DNA is TGTGCCAGTAGTAGAGGGACAGGGGCATTCGAAAAACTGTTTTTT. Translation: CASSRGTGAFEKLFF.

The chain couples TRBV5-1 to TRBJ2-5; D is ambiguous. There are 13 residues in the CDR3. Between the trimmed V and J ends, which lost 4 bases and 4 bases, there was a span of 11 bases. Germline V gene data show CDR1 as SGHRS and CDR2 as YFSETQ. The CDR3 region has the DNA TGCGCCAGCAGCCAGACGACACTAGAGACCCAGTACTTC. Protein sequence: CASSQTTLETQYF.

This clone was counted a single time. CDR3: CASSVYETSSGSYNEQFF. As DNA, the CDR3 is TGTGCCAGCAGTGTCTATGAGACTAGCTCGGGCTCCTACAATGAGCAGTTCTTC. The chain carries TRBV9 and TRBJ2-1, with 7 bases identical to TRBD2. The CDR3 extends over 18 amino acids. The ends lost 5 bases at V and 0 bases at J; junction bases unmatched: 14. Germline lookup yields CDR1 SGDLS and CDR2 YYNGEE.

The chain links TRBV5-1 to TRBJ1-1, with a tentative D call TRBD1 (5 bases). Germline V lookup: CDR1 SGHRS, CDR2 YFSETQ. Trimming cost V 4 bases and J 5 bases, with 12 bases left between them. CDR3 length: 13 residues. In DNA form, the CDR3 reads TGCGCCAGCAGCCATCCGGGGGGAACTGAAGCTTTCTTT. This translates into CASSHPGGTEAFF. The full variable domain, its missing parts supplied by reference TRBV5-1 and TRBJ1-1, is KAGVTQTPRYLIKTRGQQVTLSCSPISGHRSVSWYQQTPGQGLQFLFEYFSETQRNKGNFPGRFSGRQFSNSRSEMNVSTLELGDSALYLCASSHPGGTEAFFGQGTRLTVV.

The count of this clone is one. This chain uses TRBV5-1 with TRBJ2-2; no reliable D call. Germline V lookup: CDR1 SGHRS, CDR2 YFSETQ. The CDR3 runs 12 residues. V was clipped by 6 bases and J by 1 base, with 4 bases between them. The CDR3 region has the DNA TGCGCCAGCACCCTGAACACCGGGGAGCTGTTTTTT. It is translated as CASTLNTGELFF.

The CDR3 DNA reads TGTGCCAGCAGTGAACTCGGACAGCAAGAGACCCAGTACTTC. Translating gives CASSELGQQETQYF. The genes are TRBV25-1 and TRBJ2-5, with D maybe TRBD1 (6 bases). The germline gives CDR1 MGHDK, CDR2 SYGVNS. The CDR3 sequence is 14 residues long. V lost 2 bases and J lost 2, with 9 bases in between.

The chain recombines TRBV27 with TRBJ1-5; D gene unclear. The CDR3 totals 15 residues. V was clipped by 5 bases and J by 0 bases, with 11 bases between them. Per germline, CDR1 MNHEY and CDR2 SMNVEV (reference sequence). The DNA of the CDR3 is TGTGCCAGCAGTACCACAACTAATAGCAATCAGCCCCAGCATTTT. Translation gives CASSTTTNSNQPQHF.

The chain uses TRBV12-5 and TRBJ2-1, with 10 bases identical to TRBD2. This CDR3 contains 17 residues. V shed 0 bases, J shed 8 bases, and the junction held 10 bases outside the gene matches. CDR1 and CDR2 from the germline V gene are LGHNT and FRNRAP. DNA of the CDR3: TGTGCTAGTGGTTTGGTACGTACTAGCGGGGTCCCAGATGAGCAGTTCTTC. Protein sequence: CASGLVRTSGVPDEQFF.

The chain recombines TRBV27 with TRBJ1-1; perhaps TRBD1 as D (5 bases). Germline lookup yields CDR1 MNHEY and CDR2 SMNVEV (reference sequence). Trimming took 0 bases from V and 10 from J, leaving 15 bases between them. The CDR3 is 14 amino acids. This CDR3 reads CASSLSPRGGAAFF. DNA for the CDR3: TGTGCCAGCAGTTTATCGCCCCGGGGGGGTGCAGCTTTCTTT.

The CDR3 reads CSGKTGYEQYF. Here the CDR3 DNA reads TGCAGTGGCAAGACAGGGTACGAGCAGTACTTC. The chain has TRBV20-1 and TRBJ2-7; 7 bases agree with TRBD1. J was trimmed by 4 bases and V by 7 bases; bases with no gene match: 4. The germline CDR1 and CDR2 sequences are DFQATT and SNEGSKA (reference sequence). This CDR3 comprises 11 residues.

The sample holds one count of this clone. J is TRBJ1-2 and V is TRBV4-1; D not resolved. Trimming took off 1 base at V and 4 bases at J, with 7 bases between the two ends. The germline gives CDR1 MGHRA, CDR2 YSYEKL. The CDR3 consists of 13 residues. CDR3 sequence reads: CASSQGALYGYTF. CDR3 coding DNA: TGCGCCAGCAGCCAAGGGGCGCTCTATGGCTACACCTTC.

This chain uses TRBV4-1 with TRBJ2-2; TRBD1 matches 9 bases. V shed 3 bases, J shed 7 bases, and the junction held 12 bases outside the gene matches. The length of the CDR3 is 17 residues. CDR1 and CDR2 (germline): MGHRA, YSYEKL. The CDR3 DNA follows: TGCGCCAGCAGCCATCGGATCCTACAGGGGGCAGACGGGGAGCTGTTTTTT. It codes for CASSHRILQGADGELFF.

This clone was counted between two and nine times. The rearrangement joins TRBV30 to TRBJ1-2; no clear D gene. The V gene's germline CDR1 is GTSNPN and CDR2 SVGIG (reference sequence). Between the trimmed V and J ends, which lost 1 base and 8 bases, there was a span of 11 bases. The CDR3 extends over 12 amino acids. The CDR3 DNA reads as TGTGCCTGGAGTGCCTCCCCCCGGGGCTACACCTTC. This encodes CAWSASPRGYTF.

This clone was recorded once. This rearrangement joins TRBV27 to TRBJ1-2, with no clear D. This CDR3 comprises 13 residues. Germline CDR1 and CDR2: MNHEY and SMNVEV (reference sequence). Trimming left V 2 bases short and J 1 base short, with 5 bases between. The CDR3 DNA follows: TGTGCCAGCAGTTTAAGCCGTAACTATGGCTACACCTTC. Translating it yields CASSLSRNYGYTF.

The chain recombines TRBV10-1 with TRBJ1-2; 8 bases line up with TRBD1. Germline-derived CDR1 and CDR2 are WNHNN and SYGVQD (reference sequence). The V and J ends lost 6 bases and 10 bases, in that order; junction bases with no gene match: 7. The CDR3 spans 12 residues. CDR3 sequence reads: CASSSKQGDYTF. CDR3 coding DNA: TGCGCCAGCAGCTCAAAACAGGGGGACTACACCTTC.

CDR3 loop: CASSSGLADSSYEQYF. DNA for the CDR3: TGTGCCAGCAGCTCCGGACTAGCGGACAGCTCCTACGAGCAGTACTTC. The V call is TRBV5-4, the J call TRBJ2-7; the match to TRBD2 covers 10 bases. CDR1 is SGHNT, CDR2 YYREEE, per germline (reference sequence). Unmatched junction bases numbered 6, after V lost 3 bases and J lost 0 bases. This CDR3 region has 16 residues.

J is TRBJ2-7 and V is TRBV6-5; no reliable D call. V was shortened by 0 bases and J by 7 bases, with 16 bases between the two germline ends. This CDR3 has 15 residues. CDR1 MNHEY and CDR2 SVGAGI come from the germline V gene. The CDR3 sequence is CASSYSSANPREQYF. CDR3 coding DNA: TGTGCCAGCAGTTACTCATCGGCAAATCCGAGGGAGCAGTACTTC.

This chain links TRBV5-1 with TRBJ2-1, with D uncertain. Trimming stripped 5 bases from V and 9 bases from J, with 12 bases between. The length of the CDR3 is 12 residues. Looked up from germline, CDR1 is SGHRS and CDR2 is YFSETQ. CDR3 DNA sequence: TGCGCCAGCAGGCCCAATGGCGGTGAGCAGTTCTTC. This translates into CASRPNGGEQFF.

This clone was detected once. The V call is TRBV5-1, the J call TRBJ2-7; D is unresolved. The germline V gene encodes CDR1 SGHRS and CDR2 YFSETQ. V lost 1 base and J 2 bases, leaving 7 bases between the germline ends. The CDR3 covers 13 residues. CDR3 residues: CASSLPDTYEQYF. The CDR3 nucleotides are TGCGCCAGCAGCTTGCCAGACACCTACGAGCAGTACTTC.

This chain connects TRBV28 to TRBJ2-4; D call uncertain. The V gene lost 7 bases and the J gene lost 1 base, with 11 bases spanning the gap. The CDR3 contains 14 residues. The V gene's germline CDR1 is MDHEN and CDR2 SYDVKM. CDR3 sequence (DNA): TGTGCCAGCATGGAGACTTTGGCCAAAAACATTCAGTACTTC. Its protein is CASMETLAKNIQYF.

This clone was counted once. The chain combines TRBV5-1 with TRBJ2-3, with 10 bases fitting TRBD2. The germline CDR1 and CDR2 sequences are SGHRS and YFSETQ. CDR3 length: 15 amino acids. The trim removed 5 bases at V and 3 bases at J, leaving 6 bases unmatched. The CDR3: CASSPTSGITDTQYF. Written as DNA, the CDR3 is TGCGCCAGCAGTCCTACTAGCGGGATTACAGATACGCAGTATTTT.

The chain couples TRBV10-3 to TRBJ2-3; the match to TRBD2 covers 13 bases. This CDR3 comprises 15 residues. Germline V gives CDR1 ENHRY, CDR2 SYGVKD. The V segment lost 6 bases and the J segment 3 bases; nucleotides outside the gene matches: 3. The CDR3 loop is CAISPGLAGTDTQYF. The CDR3 nucleotides are TGTGCCATCAGCCCGGGACTAGCGGGGACAGATACGCAGTATTTT.

The chain couples TRBV10-3 to TRBJ1-3, with 10 bases lining up with TRBD1. CDR3 length equals 16 residues. From germline, CDR1 is ENHRY and CDR2 SYGVKD. The V and J ends lost 3 bases and 6 bases, in that order; junction bases with no gene match: 8. The CDR3 nucleotides are TGTGCCATCAGTGACCGGGACAGGGGTCTGGTAAACACCATATATTTT. Protein sequence: CAISDRDRGLVNTIYF.

The chain employs TRBV6-5 and TRBJ1-2, with no clear D. Trimming took off 8 bases at V and 7 bases at J, with 14 bases between the two ends. This CDR3 is 12 amino acids long. Germline V gene lookup returns CDR1 MNHEY and CDR2 SVGAGI. This CDR3 is CASAQTAGGYTF. CDR3 nucleotides: TGTGCCAGCGCACAAACCGCGGGTGGCTACACCTTC.

This chain connects TRBV30 to TRBJ2-7; TRBD2 might be the D (5 bases). The germline gives CDR1 GTSNPN, CDR2 SVGIG (reference sequence). V was pared by 2 bases and J by 4 bases, with 12 bases between. The CDR3 length is 13 residues. The CDR3 spells CAWSPSQGYEQYF. The CDR3 region has the DNA TGTGCCTGGAGTCCTAGCCAAGGGTACGAGCAGTACTTC.

The V gene is TRBV19, the J gene TRBJ1-4, with D perhaps TRBD1 (6 bases). Germline CDR1 LNHDA, CDR2 SQIVND (reference sequence). Trimming took 5 bases from V and 0 from J, leaving 13 bases between them. The CDR3 is 16 amino acids. In DNA, the CDR3 is TGTGCCAGTAGTTGGTCGGGGACAACAACTAATGAAAAACTGTTTTTT. Amino acid sequence: CASSWSGTTTNEKLFF. Filled out from reference TRBV19 and TRBJ1-4, the complete variable domain reads DGGITQSPKYLFRKEGQNVTLSCEQNLNHDAMYWYRQDPGQGLRLIYYSQIVNDFQKGDIAEGYSVSREKKESFPLTVTSAQKNPTAFYLCASSWSGTTTNEKLFFGSGTQLSVL.

This chain links TRBV5-1 with TRBJ1-5; 8 bases align to TRBD1. Unmatched junction bases numbered 9, after V lost 4 bases and J lost 6 bases. Per germline, CDR1 SGHRS and CDR2 YFSETQ. CDR3 length: 15 residues. In DNA form, the CDR3 reads TGCGCCAGCAGCCTAGGACAGGGTAGGAGTCAGCCCCAGCATTTT. Translation gives CASSLGQGRSQPQHF.

The chain couples TRBV27 to TRBJ2-7; 9 bases line up with TRBD1. With V trimmed by 6 bases and J by 6 bases, 3 bases remained unmatched. Germline V gene sequence: CDR1 MNHEY, CDR2 SMNVEV (reference sequence). The CDR3 runs to 12 residues. In nucleotides, the CDR3 is TGTGCCAGCAGGTCACAGGGGGCCGAGCAGTACTTC. Protein product: CASRSQGAEQYF.

This chain links TRBV18 with TRBJ2-5, with no clear D. From germline, CDR1 is KGHSH and CDR2 LQKENI. Trimming removed 3 bases from V and 3 bases from J, with 5 bases in between. This CDR3 has 12 amino acids. For the CDR3, the DNA is TGTGCCAGCTCACCGACTGAAGAGACCCAGTACTTC. It encodes CASSPTEETQYF.

The count of this clone is one. The chain links TRBV6-5 to TRBJ1-4, with 9 bases lining up with TRBD1. With 0 bases clipped from V and 7 bases from J, the junction kept 3 bases outside the gene matches. The CDR3 spans 15 residues. Germline V CDR1 and CDR2: MNHEY, SVGAGI. CDR3 residues: CASSYSQGAVEKLFF. In DNA, the CDR3 is TGTGCCAGCAGTTACTCACAGGGGGCGGTTGAAAAACTGTTTTTT.

With respect to this clone: The junction and the germline gene differ at one end; a read error may be behind it. The rearrangement links TRBV30 to TRBJ1-2; D gene uncertain. CDR3 length: 9 residues. CDR1 and CDR2 (germline): GTSNPN, SVGIG (reference sequence). CDR3 nucleotides: TGTGCCTGGAGTGTGGGAGGGTCCTTC. It is translated as CAWSVGGSF.